This TCR beta chain is drawn from a study of CD8 T cells in ankylosing spondylitis. This CDR3 is 14 amino acids long. Trimming took off 0 bases at V and 8 bases at J, with 12 bases between the two ends. Germline lookup yields CDR1 MGHRA and CDR2 YSYEKL. General observations from the study: Eight highly homologous variants formed a TCR beta motif that appeared characteristic of ankylosing spondylitis blood. CD8+ by phenotype, disease-linked clones were relatively rare in peripheral blood. Some motif variants were previously reported in reactive arthritis synovial fluid and blood. It was reported that disease-linked clones were significantly enriched in matched ankylosing spondylitis synovial fluid.

As regards this clonotype: The antigen is unknown.

Quantitative 5'-RACE with molecular barcodes produced the TCR beta libraries. MiXCR, applied by TCRdb to the 5' RACE reads, yields one record per CDR3 protein. Of approximately 520,000 distinct CDR3 sequences listed, 5.3% are singletons. The source of this sequence is a male donor with ankylosing spondylitis. The sequenced sample consisted of blood, either unsorted or a sorted T cell fraction (not recorded which). The V gene is TRBV4-1, the J gene TRBJ2-3; D gene ambiguous. The CDR3 loop reads CASSQDTRLGTQYF. The CDR3 region has the DNA TGCGCCAGCAGCCAAGACACGAGGCTAGGTACGCAGTATTTT.